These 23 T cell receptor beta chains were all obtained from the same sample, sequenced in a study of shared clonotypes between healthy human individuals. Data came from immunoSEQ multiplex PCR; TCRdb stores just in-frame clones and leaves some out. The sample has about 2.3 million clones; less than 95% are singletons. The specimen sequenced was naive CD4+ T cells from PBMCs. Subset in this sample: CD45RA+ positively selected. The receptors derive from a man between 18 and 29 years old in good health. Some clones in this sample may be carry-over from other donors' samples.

CDR3 protein: CASSDLQGNTEAFF. The CDR3 DNA reads TGTGCCAGCAGTGATCTACAGGGGAACACTGAAGCTTTCTTT. The rearrangement uses TRBV6-1 and TRBJ1-1, with D perhaps TRBD1 (6 bases). V was trimmed by 3 bases and J by 1 base, leaving 9 bases between them. Germline CDR1 is MNHNS and CDR2 is SASEGT. The CDR3 covers 14 residues.

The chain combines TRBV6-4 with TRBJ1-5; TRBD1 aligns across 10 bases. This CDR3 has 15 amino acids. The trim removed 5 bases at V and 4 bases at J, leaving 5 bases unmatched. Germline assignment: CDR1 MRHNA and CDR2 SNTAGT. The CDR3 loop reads CASSTPGQGNQPQHF. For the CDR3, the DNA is TGTGCCAGCAGTACACCGGGACAGGGGAATCAGCCCCAGCATTTT.

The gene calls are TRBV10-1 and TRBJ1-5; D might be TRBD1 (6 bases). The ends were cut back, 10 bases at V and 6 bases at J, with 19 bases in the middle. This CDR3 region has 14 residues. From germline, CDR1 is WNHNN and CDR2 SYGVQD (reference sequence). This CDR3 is CAIPGTVRGQPQHF. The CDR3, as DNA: TGCGCCATCCCAGGAACAGTCAGGGGTCAGCCCCAGCATTTT.

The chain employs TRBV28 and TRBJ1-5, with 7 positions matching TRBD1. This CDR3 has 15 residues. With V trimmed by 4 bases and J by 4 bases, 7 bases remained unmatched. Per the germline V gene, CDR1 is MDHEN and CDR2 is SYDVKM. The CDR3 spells CASSSGQVQNQPQHF. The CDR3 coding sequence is TGTGCCAGCAGTTCCGGACAGGTTCAGAATCAGCCCCAGCATTTT.

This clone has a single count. Here the CDR3 reads CASTPGQAIYEQYF. The CDR3, as DNA: TGTGCCAGCACGCCGGGACAGGCCATCTACGAGCAGTACTTC. This chain uses TRBV28 with TRBJ2-5, with 8 bases matching TRBD1. The end of the DNA is better explained by TRBJ2-7, so the J call may be wrong. This CDR3 has 14 amino acids. CDR1 and CDR2 from the germline V gene are MDHEN and SYDVKM.

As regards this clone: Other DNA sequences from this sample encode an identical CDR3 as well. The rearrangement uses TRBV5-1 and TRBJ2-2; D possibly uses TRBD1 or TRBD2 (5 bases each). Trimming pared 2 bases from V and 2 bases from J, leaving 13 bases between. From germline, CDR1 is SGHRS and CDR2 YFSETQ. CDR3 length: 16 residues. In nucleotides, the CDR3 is TGCGCCAGCAGCTTAGTAGCCGGGGCAAACACCGGGGAGCTGTTTTTT. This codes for CASSLVAGANTGELFF.

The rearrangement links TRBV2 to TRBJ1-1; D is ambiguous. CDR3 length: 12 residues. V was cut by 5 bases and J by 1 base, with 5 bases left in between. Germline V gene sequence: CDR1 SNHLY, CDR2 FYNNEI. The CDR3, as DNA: TGTGCCAGCAGTTACCGGAACACTGAAGCTTTCTTT. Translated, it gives CASSYRNTEAFF.

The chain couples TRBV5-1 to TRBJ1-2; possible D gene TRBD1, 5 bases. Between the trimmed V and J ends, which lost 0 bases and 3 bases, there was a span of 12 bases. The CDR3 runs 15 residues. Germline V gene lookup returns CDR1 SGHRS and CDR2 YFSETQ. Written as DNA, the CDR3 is TGCGCCAGCAGCTTGGATGAAGGGGTCTACTATGGCTACACCTTC. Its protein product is CASSLDEGVYYGYTF.

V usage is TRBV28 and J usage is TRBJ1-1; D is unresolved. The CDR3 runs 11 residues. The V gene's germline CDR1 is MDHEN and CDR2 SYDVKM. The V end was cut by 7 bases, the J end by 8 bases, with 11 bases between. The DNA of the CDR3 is TGTGCCAGCAAGGTCCTAAACGAAGCTTTCTTT. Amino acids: CASKVLNEAFF.

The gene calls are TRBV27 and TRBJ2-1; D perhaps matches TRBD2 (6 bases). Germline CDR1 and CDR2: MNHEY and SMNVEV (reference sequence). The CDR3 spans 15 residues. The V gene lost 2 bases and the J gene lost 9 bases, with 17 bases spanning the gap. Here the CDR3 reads CASSLERIAGGEQFF. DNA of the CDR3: TGTGCCAGCAGTTTAGAGCGGATAGCCGGGGGTGAGCAGTTCTTC.

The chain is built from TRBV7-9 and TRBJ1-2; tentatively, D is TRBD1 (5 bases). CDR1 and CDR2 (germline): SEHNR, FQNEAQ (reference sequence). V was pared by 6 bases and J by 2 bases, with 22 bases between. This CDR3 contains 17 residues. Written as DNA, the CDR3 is TGTGCCAGCAGTTTGTTAGGAGTGACAGCGAGGAACTATGGCTACACCTTC. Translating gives CASSLLGVTARNYGYTF.

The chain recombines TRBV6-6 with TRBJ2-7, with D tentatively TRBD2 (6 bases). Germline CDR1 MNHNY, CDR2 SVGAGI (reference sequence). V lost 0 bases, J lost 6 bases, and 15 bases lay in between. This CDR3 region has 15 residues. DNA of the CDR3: TGTGCCAGCAGTTACTCCTTTGGGGGGTCCGGCGAGCAGTACTTC. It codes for CASSYSFGGSGEQYF.

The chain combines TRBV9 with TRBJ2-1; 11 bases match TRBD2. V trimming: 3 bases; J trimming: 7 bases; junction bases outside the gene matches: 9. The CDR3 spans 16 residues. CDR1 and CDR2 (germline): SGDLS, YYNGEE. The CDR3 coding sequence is TGTGCCAGCAGCGCAAGACTAGCGGGATACAGAAATGAGCAGTTCTTC. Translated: CASSARLAGYRNEQFF.

The CDR3 DNA follows: TGTGCCAGCAGCGTAGGGTTTTTGGGGACCTCGACGGAGACCCAGTACTTC. Its translation: CASSVGFLGTSTETQYF. The chain uses TRBV9 and TRBJ2-5; D possibly matches TRBD1 or TRBD2 (5 bases each). Looked up from germline, CDR1 is SGDLS and CDR2 is YYNGEE. The V end lost 0 bases, the J end lost 5 bases, and 20 bases lay between the germline ends. The length of the CDR3 is 17 residues.

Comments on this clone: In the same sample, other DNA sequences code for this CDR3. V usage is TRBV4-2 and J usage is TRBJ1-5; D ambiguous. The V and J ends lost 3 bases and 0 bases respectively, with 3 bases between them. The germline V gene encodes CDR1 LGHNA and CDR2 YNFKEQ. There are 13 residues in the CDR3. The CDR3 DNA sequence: TGTGCCAGCAGCCAGGATAGCAATCAGCCCCAGCATTTT. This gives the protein CASSQDSNQPQHF.

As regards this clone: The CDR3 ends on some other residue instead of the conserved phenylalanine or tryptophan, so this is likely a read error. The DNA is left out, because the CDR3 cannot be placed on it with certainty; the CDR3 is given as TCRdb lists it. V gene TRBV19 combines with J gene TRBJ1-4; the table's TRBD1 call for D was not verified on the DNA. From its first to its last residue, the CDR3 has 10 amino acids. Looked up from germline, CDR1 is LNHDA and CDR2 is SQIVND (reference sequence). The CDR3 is CASSMGRGIR.

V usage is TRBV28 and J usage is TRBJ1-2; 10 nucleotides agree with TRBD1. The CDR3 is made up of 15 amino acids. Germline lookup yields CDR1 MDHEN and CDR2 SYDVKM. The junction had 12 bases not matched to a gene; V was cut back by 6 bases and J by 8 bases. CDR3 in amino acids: CASSTLGQGDGGYTF. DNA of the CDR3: TGTGCCAGCAGCACCCTCGGACAGGGGGACGGGGGCTACACCTTC.

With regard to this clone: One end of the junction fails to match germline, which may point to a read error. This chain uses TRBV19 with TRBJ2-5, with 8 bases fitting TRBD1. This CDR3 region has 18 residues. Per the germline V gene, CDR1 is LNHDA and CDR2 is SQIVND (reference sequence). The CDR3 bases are TGTGCCAGTAGTATAGCCTTAACAGGGGGTCTGGACCAAAAGACCCAGTACTTC. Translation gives CASSIALTGGLDQKTQYF.

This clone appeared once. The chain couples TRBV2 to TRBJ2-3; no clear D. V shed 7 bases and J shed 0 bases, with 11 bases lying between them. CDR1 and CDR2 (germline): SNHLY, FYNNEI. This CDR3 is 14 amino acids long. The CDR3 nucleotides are TGTGCCAGCACGCCCGATGCTAGCACAGATACGCAGTATTTT. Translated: CASTPDASTDTQYF.

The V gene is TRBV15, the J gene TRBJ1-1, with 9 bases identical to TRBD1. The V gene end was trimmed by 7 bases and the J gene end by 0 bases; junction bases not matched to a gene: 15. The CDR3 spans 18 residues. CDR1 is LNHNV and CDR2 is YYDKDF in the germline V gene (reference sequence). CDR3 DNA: TGTGCCACCACCCCACACCGGGACAGGGCCTCTATGAACACTGAAGCTTTCTTT. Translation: CATTPHRDRASMNTEAFF.

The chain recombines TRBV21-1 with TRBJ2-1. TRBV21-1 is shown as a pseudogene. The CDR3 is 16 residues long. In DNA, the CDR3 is TGTGCCAGCAGCAAACTTCGCCAGAGCTCCTACAATGAGCAGTTCTTC. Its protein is CASSKLRQSSYNEQFF.

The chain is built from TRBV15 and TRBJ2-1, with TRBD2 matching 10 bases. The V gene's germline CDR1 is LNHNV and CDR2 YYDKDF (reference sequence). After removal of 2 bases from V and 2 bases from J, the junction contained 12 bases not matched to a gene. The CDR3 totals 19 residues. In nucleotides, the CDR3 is TGTGCCACCAGCAGACTTAGTAGCGGGGGGTTAAGGGCCTACAATGAGCAGTTCTTC. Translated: CATSRLSSGGLRAYNEQFF.

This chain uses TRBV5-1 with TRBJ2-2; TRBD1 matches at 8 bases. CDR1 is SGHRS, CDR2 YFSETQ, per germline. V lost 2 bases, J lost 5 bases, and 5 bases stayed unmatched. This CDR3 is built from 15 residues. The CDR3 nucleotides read TGCGCCAGCAGCTTCCAGACAGGGGTGACCGGGGAGCTGTTTTTT. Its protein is CASSFQTGVTGELFF.